The 13 T cell receptor beta chains presented below share a single source sample, sequenced in a study of T-cell memory formation after mild COVID-19. A single record per CDR3 protein comes from TCRdb applying MiXCR to the 5' RACE reads. The data show about 430,000 distinct CDR3 sequences, 20% to 25% seen once. Specimen: PBMCs or a T cell subset sorted from them (not recorded which). The receptors derive from an adult woman who had mild COVID-19 (a few samples of this study predate the infection). Cell type and time point are not known.

The chain carries TRBV7-9 and TRBJ2-3; a weak D match, TRBD1 (5 bases). V was trimmed by 8 bases and J by 6 bases, leaving 18 bases between them. The CDR3 extends over 14 amino acids. The germline CDR1 and CDR2 sequences are SEHNR and FQNEAQ (reference sequence). The DNA for the CDR3 is TGTGCCAGCGGGGCCGGTAGGAGATCGGATACGCAGTATTTT. Amino acid sequence: CASGAGRRSDTQYF.

The chain has TRBV7-3 and TRBJ1-1; D is unclear. The V and J ends lost 2 bases and 0 bases respectively, with 7 bases between them. The CDR3 runs 14 residues. The germline V gene encodes CDR1 SGHTA and CDR2 FQGTGA. CDR3 DNA: TGTGCCAGCAGCTTATCTGGCCTGAACACTGAAGCTTTCTTT. Translation gives CASSLSGLNTEAFF.

This clonotype showed up just a few times. For the CDR3, the DNA is TGTGCCAGCAGCCCCGGACAGGGAGGAGCCAAAAACATTCAGTACTTC. It yields the protein CASSPGQGGAKNIQYF. The chain links TRBV7-2 to TRBJ2-4; 8 bases fit TRBD1. The V and J ends lost 5 bases and 0 bases, in that order; junction bases with no gene match: 6. The CDR3 covers 16 residues. Germline lookup yields CDR1 SGHTA and CDR2 FQGNSA.

This clonotype was counted between two and nine times. V and J are TRBV12-3 or TRBV12-4 and TRBJ2-4, with no clear D. The CDR3 spans 15 residues. V shed 5 bases and J shed 7 bases, with 18 bases lying between them. CDR3 loop: CASSTRRSPRNIQYF. The CDR3 region has the DNA TGTGCCAGCAGTACTCGGCGGAGCCCCAGGAACATTCAGTACTTC.

V and J are TRBV10-3 and TRBJ2-1, with 13 nucleotides matching TRBD2. V lost 0 bases, J lost 9 bases, and 8 bases stayed unmatched. Germline V gives CDR1 ENHRY, CDR2 SYGVKD. This CDR3 comprises 17 residues. The CDR3 reads CAISESSATSGRFEQFF. CDR3 DNA: TGTGCCATCAGTGAGTCAAGCGCGACTAGCGGGAGGTTTGAGCAGTTCTTC.

The chain joins TRBV5-1 to TRBJ2-1; 7 bases line up with TRBD2. V dropped 4 bases and J dropped 0; count of bases not matched to a gene: 7. CDR1 is SGHRS, CDR2 YFSETQ, per germline. The CDR3 is made up of 16 amino acids. The CDR3 region has the DNA TGCGCCAGCAGCGGGGAGCGGGGTAGCTCCTACAATGAGCAGTTCTTC. Translated, it gives CASSGERGSSYNEQFF. The full variable domain, in which reference TRBV5-1 and TRBJ2-1 provide the parts outside the CDR3, is KAGVTQTPRYLIKTRGQQVTLSCSPISGHRSVSWYQQTPGQGLQFLFEYFSETQRNKGNFPGRFSGRQFSNSRSEMNVSTLELGDSALYLCASSGERGSSYNEQFFGPGTRLTVL.

This chain connects TRBV29-1 to TRBJ1-2, with D possibly TRBD1 on 5 matching bases. The CDR3 extends over 11 amino acids. Per the germline V gene, CDR1 is SQVTM and CDR2 is ANQGSEA. V was clipped by 3 bases and J by 4 bases, with 6 bases between them. The CDR3 here is CSVDRGYGYTF. DNA of the CDR3: TGCAGCGTTGATAGGGGCTATGGCTACACCTTC.

This clonotype was seen a handful of times. The chain couples TRBV18 to TRBJ1-1; D unresolved. Trimming took off 3 bases at V and 3 bases at J, with 11 bases between the two ends. Germline loops: CDR1 KGHSH, CDR2 LQKENI. The CDR3 is 14 residues long. The CDR3 is CASSPLMQDTEAFF. The DNA for the CDR3 is TGTGCCAGCTCACCCCTTATGCAGGACACTGAAGCTTTCTTT.

This clonotype was detected many times. This sequence joins TRBV20-1 and TRBJ1-1; D is unresolved. This CDR3 is built from 13 residues. Germline CDR1 and CDR2: DFQATT and SNEGSKA (reference sequence). Trimming pared 0 bases from V and 3 bases from J, leaving 8 bases between. The CDR3 DNA reads TGCAGTGCTAGAGATGAGGTGGACACTGAAGCTTTCTTT. Amino acid sequence: CSARDEVDTEAFF.

V is TRBV27 and J is TRBJ1-1; 9 positions match TRBD1. CDR1 MNHEY and CDR2 SMNVEV come from the germline V gene (reference sequence). The CDR3 totals 16 residues. The trim removed 4 bases at V and 5 bases at J, leaving 11 bases unmatched. The DNA of the CDR3 is TGTGCCAGCAGTTCCCGTTACAGGGGGCGCGGTACTGAAGCTTTCTTT. Encoded protein: CASSSRYRGRGTEAFF.

This chain joins TRBV30 and TRBJ1-6, with 9 bases lining up with TRBD1. This CDR3 spans 13 amino acids. Trimming at V came to 1 base and at J to 9 bases, leaving 1 base not matched to a gene. Germline V gene lookup returns CDR1 GTSNPN and CDR2 SVGIG (reference sequence). CDR3 nucleotides: TGTGCCTGGAGTGGACAGGGGGGTTCACCCCTCCACTTT. Translation: CAWSGQGGSPLHF.

This clonotype was seen more than once but under ten times. This sequence joins TRBV7-8 and TRBJ2-3; D gene unclear. This CDR3 has 17 amino acids. Germline V lookup: CDR1 SGHVS, CDR2 FQNEAQ. V was clipped by 5 bases and J by 2 bases, with 20 bases between them. The CDR3 loop reads CASSLRVGPTTTDTQYF. The CDR3 coding sequence is TGTGCCAGCAGCCTCCGCGTGGGCCCAACCACCACAGATACGCAGTATTTT.

The chain couples TRBV18 to TRBJ1-2, with unresolved D. Germline lookup yields CDR1 KGHSH and CDR2 LQKENI. The length of the CDR3 is 11 residues. V was trimmed by 6 bases and J by 8 bases, leaving 10 bases between them. The CDR3 sequence is CASSDIRGYTF. The CDR3 DNA reads TGTGCCAGCTCTGACATTCGGGGCTACACCTTC. Variable domain in full (rest from reference TRBV18 and TRBJ1-2): NAGVMQNPRHLVRRRGQEARLRCSPMKGHSHVYWYRQLPEEGLKFMVYLQKENIIDESGMPKERFSAEFPKEGPSILRIQQVVRGDSAAYFCASSDIRGYTFGSGTRLTVV.